Listed here are 6 T cell receptor beta chains from one sample, sequenced in a study of blood T cell repertoires in COVID-19. Method: immunoSEQ multiplex PCR; TCRdb's copy keeps in-frame clones and lacks some. Of around 97,000 clones listed, 87% are singletons. Sequencing was performed on peripheral blood. The receptors here all came from a human donor in a cohort sampled during active COVID-19.

The genes are TRBV28 and TRBJ1-5; D not certain. Trimming took 5 bases from V and 6 from J, leaving 14 bases between them. Germline CDR1 is MDHEN and CDR2 is SYDVKM. The CDR3 has 14 residues. CDR3 sequence reads: CASSPLGGGQPQHF. The CDR3 region has the DNA TGTGCCAGCAGTCCCCTCGGCGGAGGTCAGCCCCAGCATTTT.

This chain links TRBV5-8 with TRBJ2-6; TRBD1 agrees at 8 bases. This CDR3 has 15 amino acids. The V gene end was trimmed by 5 bases and the J gene end by 2 bases; junction bases not matched to a gene: 3. Germline V gives CDR1 SGHTS, CDR2 YDEGEE. Here the CDR3 DNA reads TGTGCCAGCAGGGACAGGGTGGCTGGGGCCAACGTCCTGACTTTC. Protein sequence: CASRDRVAGANVLTF.

The V and J genes are TRBV5-1 and TRBJ2-7; 8 nucleotides align to TRBD2. This CDR3 is built from 16 residues. CDR1 is SGHRS and CDR2 is YFSETQ in the germline V gene. V was pared by 1 base and J by 2 bases, with 8 bases of the junction left unmatched. CDR3 region: CASSLFPSGGTYEQYF. The CDR3 DNA reads as TGCGCCAGCAGCTTGTTTCCGAGCGGGGGAACCTACGAGCAGTACTTC.

This chain links TRBV27 with TRBJ2-2; D is possibly TRBD2 (5 bases). The germline CDR1 and CDR2 sequences are MNHEY and SMNVEV (reference sequence). Trimming pared 5 bases from V and 1 base from J, leaving 11 bases between. CDR3 length equals 15 residues. The CDR3 DNA reads TGTGCCAGCAGTGGTAGCGAATTGAACACCGGGGAGCTGTTTTTT. This gives the protein CASSGSELNTGELFF.

This chain links TRBV19 with TRBJ2-1, with a tentative D call TRBD2 (6 bases). V lost 6 bases to trimming and J lost 12 bases, with 27 bases between them. The CDR3 length is 16 residues. Per the germline V gene, CDR1 is LNHDA and CDR2 is SQIVND (reference sequence). The CDR3 region has the DNA TGTGCCAGTAGCAATGGTCCGGGCATCAGAAACGGGGGGCAGTTCTTC. As protein: CASSNGPGIRNGGQFF.

V usage is TRBV19 and J usage is TRBJ1-1; weak D call: TRBD1 (6 bases). The germline CDR1 and CDR2 sequences are LNHDA and SQIVND (reference sequence). The CDR3 is 17 amino acids. Trimming shortened V by 6 bases and J by 1 base, and 21 bases separated the two germline ends. DNA for the CDR3: TGTGCCAGTAGGGGGCAGGGGATCGGGTTCGAGAACACTGAAGCTTTCTTT. Encoded protein: CASRGQGIGFENTEAFF.